This T cell receptor (beta chain) was recorded in a study of cytomegalovirus exposure and HLA in healthy donors. At the level of the study: An earlier analysis identified 100 million to 130 million unique TCR beta sequences in about 200 million T cells.

Primers included in the PCR were 60 Vbeta and 13 Jbeta primers. Generated by immunoSEQ multiplex PCR, the TCRdb table keeps only in-frame clones and is missing some. The sample has hundreds of thousands of clones, around 90% seen once. The CDR3 sequence is 18 residues long. Germline CDR1 LGHNA, CDR2 YNFKEQ. V was clipped by 2 bases and J by 8 bases; unmatched bases: 17. The material sequenced was PBMCs. The chain links TRBV4-2 to TRBJ1-2; TRBD1 agrees at 10 bases. The receptor was derived from a woman between 18 and 29 years old in good health and CMV-seronegative. CDR3 sequence (DNA): TGTGCCAGCAGCCAAAAGATTGGTGGGACAGGGGTGTTTCGAGGCTACACCTTC. Residues: CASSQKIGGTGVFRGYTF.